The clone carrying this T cell receptor beta chain was counted between two and nine times. Its antigen remains unidentified. Time point specified: week 35, safety follow-up. Vaccination comprised doses that each held 300 ug of mutant IDH1 20-mer peptide, plus topical imiquimod. In weeks 1, 3, 5, 7, 11, 15, 19 and 23, patients were vaccinated. Libraries were prepared by immunoSEQ multiplex PCR; TCRdb keeps only in-frame clonotypes and omits some of them. The sample consists of 60,000 to 75,000 clones, 70% to 90% of them appearing once. This sample stems from a study of a mutant IDH1 vaccine in newly diagnosed glioma. Overall study context: Of the patients given treatment, roughly 60% were male and approximately 40% were female, and a mean age of around 44 years was recorded. Earlier care involved radiotherapy, temozolomide, or both, and the majority received both.

Trimming cost V 6 bases and J 5 bases, with 14 bases left between them. CDR1 is SEHNR and CDR2 is FQNEAQ in the germline V gene (reference sequence). The CDR3 has 13 residues. Points from the study as a whole: Apparently unrelated to pseudoprogression were changes in the top peripheral T cell clonotypes.

This TCR came from a man in his thirties or forties with glioma. The chain combines TRBV7-9 with TRBJ2-7, with D possibly matching TRBD2 (6 bases). The sequences come from PBMCs, collected from a glioma patient whose treatment included an IDH1 peptide vaccine. The CDR3 sequence is CASRFLGGNEQYF. DNA of the CDR3: TGTGCCAGCAGATTCCTTGGGGGGAACGAGCAGTACTTC.